The rows below give T cell receptor beta chains drawn from one sample of a study of blood T cell repertoires in COVID-19. Produced via immunoSEQ multiplex PCR; TCRdb's table is partial and in-frame only. This sample has 240,000 or so clones, with about 70% found just once. The source material was peripheral blood. The receptors were gathered from a woman older than 75 with acute or convalescent COVID-19. The conserved cysteine and the conserved F or W are not part of the CDR3 here.

J	V	CDR3
TRBJ2-1	TRBV6-2/TRBV6-3	ASSYDGRAQNSYNEQF
TRBJ1-3	TRBV10-3	AIGERQGGDTIY
TRBJ2-5	TRBV4-1	ASSQPPSETQY
TRBJ1-2	TRBV18	ASSPRRGWDGYT
TRBJ1-2	TRBV2	ASSGDRAYGYT
TRBJ1-2	TRBV6-1	ASMEGPANYGYT
TRBJ2-7	TRBV6-5	ASSHEYEQY
TRBJ1-5	TRBV3-1/TRBV3-2	ASSQKKRDTCNQPQH
TRBJ2-1	TRBV12-3/TRBV12-4	ASTSDYHNEQF
TRBJ1-2	TRBV5-1	ASSLNRVNYGYT
TRBJ1-6	TRBV7-9	ASSYGLPGGSSPLH
TRBJ2-1	TRBV5-5	ASSVTSGRVGEQF
TRBJ1-6	TRBV3-1/TRBV3-2	ASSQKTGYNSPLH
TRBJ2-2	TRBV29-1	SVERQVPGELF
TRBJ2-1	TRBV7-7	ASRSVAGSPYNEQF
TRBJ2-3	TRBV12-3/TRBV12-4	ASSRLQDTQY
TRBJ2-3	TRBV7-9	ATDRESTDTQY
TRBJ2-6	TRBV5-1	ASSAGGTGANVLT
TRBJ1-1	TRBV19	ASSQGTGVNTEAF
TRBJ2-5	TRBV7-2	ASSLTPRRGETQY
TRBJ1-2	TRBV12-3/TRBV12-4	ASSQTGGYGYT
TRBJ2-1	TRBV13	ASSLAAAGERDNEQF
TRBJ2-7	TRBV19	ASRLTGTGTYEQY
TRBJ1-1	TRBV2	ASSEYWRNTEAF
TRBJ2-3	TRBV9	ASQQGVVDTQY
TRBJ2-5	TRBV7-3	ASSLGGWGTQY
TRBJ1-4	TRBV4-1	ASSQEGTGLRGEKLF
TRBJ2-7	TRBV19	ASSRTSGTYEQY
TRBJ1-1	TRBV3-1/TRBV3-2	ASSQDSWTANTEAF
TRBJ1-2	TRBV4-2	ASSQDPLSGGFYGYT
TRBJ1-1	TRBV27	ASSLRGGGTEAF
TRBJ2-1	TRBV5-5	ASSSRDSSFNEQF
TRBJ2-1	TRBV9	ASSVGSGSSYNEQF
TRBJ2-3	TRBV6-5	ASSPGGRRRDTQY
TRBJ2-7	TRBV3-1/TRBV3-2	ASSQEGAGGTNEQY
TRBJ1-2	TRBV2	ASSDEAYGYT
TRBJ1-1	TRBV5-1	ASSLQGGNTEAF
TRBJ2-7	TRBV19	ASSIRFSGIRAEQY
TRBJ1-5	TRBV6-5	ASSSLGQPQH
TRBJ1-1	TRBV6-5	ASRETANTEAF
TRBJ2-2	TRBV5-6	ASSSTRSYTGELF